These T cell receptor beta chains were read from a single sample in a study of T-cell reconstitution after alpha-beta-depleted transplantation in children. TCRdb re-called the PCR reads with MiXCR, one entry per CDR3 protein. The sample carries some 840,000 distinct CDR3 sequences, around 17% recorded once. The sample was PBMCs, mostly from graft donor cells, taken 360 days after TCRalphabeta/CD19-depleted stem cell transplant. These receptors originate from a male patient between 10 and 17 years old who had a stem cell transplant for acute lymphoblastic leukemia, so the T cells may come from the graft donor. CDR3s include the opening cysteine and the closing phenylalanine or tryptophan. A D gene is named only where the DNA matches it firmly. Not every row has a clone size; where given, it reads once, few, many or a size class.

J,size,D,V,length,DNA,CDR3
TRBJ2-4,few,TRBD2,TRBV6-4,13,TGTGCCAGCAGTGCCGGGACTAGCGGAATTCAGTACTTC,CASSAGTSGIQYF
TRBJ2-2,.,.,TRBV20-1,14,TGCAGTGCCAGAGTAGTAGGAGTTCCCGGGGAGCTGTTTTTT,CSARVVGVPGELFF
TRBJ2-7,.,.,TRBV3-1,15,TGTGCCAGCAGCCAAGGAGGGCGAGGACCCTACGAGCAGTACTTC,CASSQGGRGPYEQYF
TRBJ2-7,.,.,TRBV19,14,TGTGCCAGTAGCGCTCCGGGGGCCACCTACGAGCAGTACTTC,CASSAPGATYEQYF
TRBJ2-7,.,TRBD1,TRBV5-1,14,TGCGCCAGCAGCTTGGGACAGGGAAGTGGCGAGCAGTACTTC,CASSLGQGSGEQYF
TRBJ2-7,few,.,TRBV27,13,TGTGCCAGCAGTATTAGCAGTTTCTACGAGCAGTACTTC,CASSISSFYEQYF
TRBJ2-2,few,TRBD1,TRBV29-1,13,TGCAGCGCCGGGACAGGGAACACCGGGGAGCTGTTTTTT,CSAGTGNTGELFF
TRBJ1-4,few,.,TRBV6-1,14,TGTGCCAGCGGGGACGGGGGGCGCTGGGAAAAACTGTTTTTT,CASGDGGRWEKLFF
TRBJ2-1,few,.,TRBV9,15,TGTGCCAGCAGCGTATACGCGAGCTCCTACAATGAGCAGTTCTTC,CASSVYASSYNEQFF
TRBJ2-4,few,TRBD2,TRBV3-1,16,TGTGCCAGCAGTCACGGAAGCGGGGGGGCCAAAAACATTCAGTACTTC,CASSHGSGGAKNIQYF
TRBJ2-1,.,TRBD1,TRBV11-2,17,TGTGCCAGCAGCTCCTTATCGACAGGGGGCTCCTACAATGAGCAGTTCTTC,CASSSLSTGGSYNEQFF
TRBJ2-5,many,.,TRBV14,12,TGTGCCAGCAGCCAAGTAACGGAGACCCAGTACTTC,CASSQVTETQYF
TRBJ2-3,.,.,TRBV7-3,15,TGTGCCAGCAGCTTAAGTGGGCGAGGGACAGATACGCAGTATTTT,CASSLSGRGTDTQYF
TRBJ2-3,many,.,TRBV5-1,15,TGCGCCAGCAGCTTGCGGCCTCCTAGCACAGATACGCAGTATTTT,CASSLRPPSTDTQYF
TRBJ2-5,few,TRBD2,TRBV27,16,TGTGCCAGCAGTCACGGCACAGCGGGATACCAAGAGACCCAGTACTTC,CASSHGTAGYQETQYF
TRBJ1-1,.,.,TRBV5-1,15,TGCGCCAGCAGCATCTACGACAGTGTAAACACTGAAGCTTTCTTT,CASSIYDSVNTEAFF
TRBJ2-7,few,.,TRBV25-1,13,TGTGCCAGCAGTGAAATTCTCCGGGGCGAGCAGTACTTC,CASSEILRGEQYF
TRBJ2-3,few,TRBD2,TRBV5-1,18,TGCGCCAGCAGCTTTTCTTTTTCTAGCGGGTTAGGATCGGATACGCAGTATTTT,CASSFSFSSGLGSDTQYF
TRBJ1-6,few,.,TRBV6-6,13,TGTGCCAGCAGAATCTACAGGGATGGATCCCTCCACTTT,CASRIYRDGSLHF
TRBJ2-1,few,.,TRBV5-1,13,TGCGCCAGCAGCCTCTTATCCCCCAATGAGCAGTTCTTC,CASSLLSPNEQFF
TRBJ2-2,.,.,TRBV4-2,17,TGTGCCAGCAGCCAAGGTCCCTCTCTAGCCCAGGCCGGGGAGCTGTTTTTT,CASSQGPSLAQAGELFF
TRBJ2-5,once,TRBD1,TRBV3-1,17,TGTGCCAGCAGCCGGGCCCGGGACAGGGGGCGATTAGGGACCCAGTACTTC,CASSRARDRGRLGTQYF
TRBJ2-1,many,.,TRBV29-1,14,TGCAGCGGCCCGTTAGGAGGATCCTACAATGAGCAGTTCTTC,CSGPLGGSYNEQFF
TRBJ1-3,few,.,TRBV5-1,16,TGCGCCAGCAGCTTGGGGACTTCGGCTTCTGGAAACACCATATATTTT,CASSLGTSASGNTIYF
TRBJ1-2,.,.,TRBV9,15,TGTGCCAGCAGCGTATTAGGGCAACTATACTATGGCTACACCTTC,CASSVLGQLYYGYTF
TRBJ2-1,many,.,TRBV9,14,TGTGCCAGCGCGGGCCTCGGCAGGTACAATGAGCAGTTCTTC,CASAGLGRYNEQFF
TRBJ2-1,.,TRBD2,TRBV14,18,TGTGCCAGCAGCCAAGGCCCGGTTGGACTAGCGGGAGAGAATGAGCAGTTCTTC,CASSQGPVGLAGENEQFF
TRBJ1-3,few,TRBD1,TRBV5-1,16,TGCGCCAGCAGCACCGGGACAGCGAGCTCTGGAAACACCATATATTTT,CASSTGTASSGNTIYF